Listed below are T cell receptor beta chains from one sample, sequenced in a study of T-cell memory formation after mild COVID-19. MiXCR was run by TCRdb on the 5' RACE reads, yielding one entry per CDR3 protein. The sample yields around 470,000 distinct CDR3 sequences, around 18% seen once. Sequencing was carried out using PBMCs or a T cell subset sorted from them (not recorded which). The receptors here all came from an adult woman who had mild COVID-19 (a few samples of this study predate the infection). Cell type and time point are not known. Each CDR3 is given with its conserved first and last residue. Each record gives: V gene, J gene, clone size, CDR3 protein. A row's size may be missing; if present it is once, few, many or a size class.

>TRBV4-1|TRBJ1-5|.
CASSQAPDQPQHF
>TRBV5-1|TRBJ2-7|.
CASSLTGTGGIYEQYF
>TRBV18|TRBJ2-1|few
CASSHYQQGFYNEQFF
>TRBV11-3|TRBJ2-4|few
CASSLFELGKNIQYF
>TRBV7-9|TRBJ2-5|.
CASSLRTGGQETQYF
>TRBV7-9|TRBJ2-7|few
CASSLSGRAFHEQYF
>TRBV12-3/TRBV12-4|TRBJ2-4|.
CASRFSSAVAQYF
>TRBV12-3/TRBV12-4|TRBJ2-2|.
CASSLPGTASWLFF
>TRBV12-3/TRBV12-4|TRBJ1-2|.
CASSLTDRGPGYTF
>TRBV15|TRBJ1-1|.
CATSRDNNRGTEAFF
>TRBV5-1|TRBJ1-1|few
CASSADTQNTEAFF
>TRBV12-3/TRBV12-4|TRBJ2-1|.
CASYTGGYDEQFF
>TRBV12-3/TRBV12-4|TRBJ2-3|many
CASSWGLAAGTDTQYF
>TRBV18|TRBJ1-1|few
CASSPHKQGGEAFF
>TRBV18|TRBJ2-3|few
CASSPVDSTQYF
>TRBV5-5|TRBJ1-2|.
CASSLNAGTNYGYTF
>TRBV6-1|TRBJ1-2|.
CASSEAVGKNYGYTF
>TRBV30|TRBJ2-3|.
CAWSAVDTQYF
>TRBV9|TRBJ2-3|.
CASSVEWDTQYF
>TRBV6-2/TRBV6-3|TRBJ1-5|many
CASSTGGNQPQHF
>TRBV29-1|TRBJ1-1|.
CSADPGQGNTEAFF
>TRBV6-6|TRBJ2-2|many
CASSFPQGANTGELFF
>TRBV4-3|TRBJ2-7|.
CASSQEGYKQYF
>TRBV30|TRBJ2-5|.
CAWSGGSKETQYF
>TRBV12-3/TRBV12-4|TRBJ1-1|few
CASSRMTEAFF
>TRBV5-1|TRBJ2-2|few
CASSLGLFGTSMGDGELFF
>TRBV6-1|TRBJ2-3|.
CASLAGGVTDTQYF
>TRBV4-2|TRBJ2-7|few
CASSQEFGASYEQYF
>TRBV5-1|TRBJ2-1|few
CASSLEKQEIDEQFF
>TRBV5-1|TRBJ2-7|few
CASSLPLTGGEQYF
>TRBV30|TRBJ2-7|.
CAWSRGDLYEQYF
>TRBV6-2/TRBV6-3|TRBJ2-3|once
CASTSTEKITDTQYF
>TRBV12-3/TRBV12-4|TRBJ1-1|.
CASSPRTEVTEAFF
>TRBV6-5|TRBJ1-6|many
CASRAAESPLHF
>TRBV15|TRBJ1-5|few
CATSRRVSAGEPQHF
>TRBV5-1|TRBJ2-1|.
CASSPSNVGRVIDEQFF
>TRBV5-1|TRBJ2-7|few
CASSLGRAVIYEQYF
>TRBV9|TRBJ2-3|.
CASSASGGTTDTQYF
>TRBV4-3|TRBJ1-1|few
CASSRVRDGYTEAFF
>TRBV5-1|TRBJ2-7|few
CASSLGRGGGEQYF
>TRBV7-2|TRBJ2-7|few
CASSRAGGREQYF
>TRBV12-3/TRBV12-4|TRBJ2-1|.
CASSLFGTSGAYNEQFF
>TRBV5-1|TRBJ2-7|.
CASSLTGTARYEQYF
>TRBV7-2|TRBJ2-1|few
CASSSGRQGSREQFF
>TRBV28|TRBJ2-7|.
CASSSMPGYEQYF
>TRBV6-2/TRBV6-3|TRBJ2-7|.
CASSIGLAHYEQYF
>TRBV15|TRBJ1-1|few
CATSRVYGANTEAFF
>TRBV24-1|TRBJ1-2|.
CATSGQGPTSGYTF
>TRBV9|TRBJ2-7|.
CASSERPNHEQYF